The 8 T cell receptor beta chains given below trace back to one sample, sequenced in a study of blood T cell repertoires in COVID-19. Sequencing used immunoSEQ multiplex PCR; TCRdb keeps in-frame clones, though not all of them. In the table there are roughly 150,000 clones, roughly nine tenths of which are singletons. The material sequenced was peripheral blood. All receptors come from a man aged 55 to 69 with active or convalescent COVID-19.

The chain combines TRBV3-1 (or the pseudogene TRBV3-2) with TRBJ2-2; 9 nucleotides agree with TRBD1. CDR1 and CDR2 (germline): LGHDT, YNNKEL (reference sequence). V trimming: 3 bases; J trimming: 4 bases; junction bases outside the gene matches: 6. This CDR3 has 16 amino acids. The CDR3 sequence: CASSHRDRVRTGELFF. In DNA form, the CDR3 reads TGTGCCAGCAGCCACCGGGACAGGGTGCGCACCGGGGAGCTGTTTTTT.

The V gene is TRBV2, the J gene TRBJ2-7; 9 bases map to TRBD2. V was pared by 3 bases and J by 2 bases, with 20 bases of the junction left unmatched. The CDR3 consists of 20 residues. The germline gives CDR1 SNHLY, CDR2 FYNNEI. CDR3 nucleotide sequence: TGTGCCAGCAGTGACACCGTAGCGGGAGCGCCCGGAGGTGTAGCCTACGAGCAGTACTTC. Residues: CASSDTVAGAPGGVAYEQYF.

As to this clone: At one of its ends the junction is not consistent with the germline gene, which may arise from a read error. This rearrangement joins TRBV7-2 to TRBJ1-5; 7 nucleotides line up with TRBD1. Per the germline V gene, CDR1 is SGHTA and CDR2 is FQGNSA. The CDR3 runs to 16 residues. This chain's CDR3 is CASRLGRQGGNQPQHF. The CDR3, as DNA: TGTGCCAGCAGGTTAGGGAGACAGGGAGGCAATCAGCCCCAGCATTTT.

The DNA for the CDR3 is TGCGCCAGCAGCTTGGACAGGGGCTCCTACGAGCAGTACTTC. Amino acids: CASSLDRGSYEQYF. V and J are TRBV5-1 and TRBJ2-7, with 7 bases fitting TRBD1. V gave up 0 bases and J gave up 0 bases; unmatched junction bases: 0. The germline V gene encodes CDR1 SGHRS and CDR2 YFSETQ. This CDR3 comprises 14 residues.

This CDR3 is CASSPRGSGGTTDTQYF. The CDR3 DNA follows: TGTGCCAGCAGCCCCCGAGGGAGCGGGGGGACCACAGATACGCAGTATTTT. The chain uses TRBV9 and TRBJ2-3, with 9 bases matching TRBD2. V lost 4 bases, J lost 2 bases, and 11 bases stayed unmatched. The CDR3 is 17 residues long. Per germline, CDR1 SGDLS and CDR2 YYNGEE. The full variable domain, rest sourced from reference TRBV9 and TRBJ2-3, is DSGVTQTPKHLITATGQRVTLRCSPRSGDLSVYWYQQSLDQGLQFLIQYYNGEERAKGNILERFSAQQFPDLHSELNLSSLELGDSALYFCASSPRGSGGTTDTQYFGPGTRLTVL.

J is TRBJ1-1 and V is TRBV12-3 or TRBV12-4; tentative D call: TRBD1 (5 bases). V was trimmed by 6 bases and J by 8 bases, leaving 13 bases between them. The CDR3 has 12 residues. The CDR3 nucleotides are TGTGCCAGCAGGGGGGGAGGACGGGAAGCTTTCTTT. It translates to CASRGGGREAFF.

The gene calls are TRBV10-3 and TRBJ2-7, with D perhaps TRBD2 (6 bases). The CDR3 extends over 14 amino acids. The germline CDR1 and CDR2 sequences are ENHRY and SYGVKD. Trimming shortened V by 5 bases and J by 5 bases, and 16 bases separated the two germline ends. CDR3 sequence reads: CAISSTGGGNEQYF. CDR3 sequence (DNA): TGTGCCATCAGTAGTACAGGTGGGGGGAACGAGCAGTACTTC.

This chain connects TRBV3-1 (or the pseudogene TRBV3-2) to TRBJ2-7; 10 positions match TRBD2. Germline V gene data show CDR1 as LGHDT and CDR2 as YNNKEL (reference sequence). This CDR3 has 16 amino acids. V lost 2 bases to trimming and J lost 3 bases; unmatched junction nucleotides: 7. This CDR3 reads CASSQTGTSEGYEQYF. CDR3 sequence (DNA): TGTGCCAGCAGCCAAACCGGGACTAGCGAAGGCTACGAGCAGTACTTC.